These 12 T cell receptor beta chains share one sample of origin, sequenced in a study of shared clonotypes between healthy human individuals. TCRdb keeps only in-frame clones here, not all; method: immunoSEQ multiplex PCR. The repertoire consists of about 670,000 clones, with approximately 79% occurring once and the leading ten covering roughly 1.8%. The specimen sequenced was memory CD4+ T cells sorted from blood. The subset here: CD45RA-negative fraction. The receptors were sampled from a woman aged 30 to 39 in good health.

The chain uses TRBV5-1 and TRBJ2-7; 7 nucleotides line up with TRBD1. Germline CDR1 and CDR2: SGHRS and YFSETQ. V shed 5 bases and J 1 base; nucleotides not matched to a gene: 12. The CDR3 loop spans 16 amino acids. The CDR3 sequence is CASRLQAGTVSYEQYF. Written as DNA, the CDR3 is TGCGCCAGCAGATTACAGGCCGGGACAGTGTCCTACGAGCAGTACTTC.

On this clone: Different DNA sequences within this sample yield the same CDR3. CDR3 in amino acids: CASSSSGSYEQYF. DNA of the CDR3: TGTGCCAGTAGTTCGAGTGGATCCTACGAGCAGTACTTC. This sequence joins TRBV19 and TRBJ2-7; D is unclear. V was trimmed by 5 bases and J by 1 base, leaving 9 bases between them. Germline V gene data show CDR1 as LNHDA and CDR2 as SQIVND (reference sequence). The CDR3 totals 13 residues.

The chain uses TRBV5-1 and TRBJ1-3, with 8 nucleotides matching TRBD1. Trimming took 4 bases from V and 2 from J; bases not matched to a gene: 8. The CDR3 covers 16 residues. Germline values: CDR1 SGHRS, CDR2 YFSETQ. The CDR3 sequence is CASSPQTTGAGNTIYF. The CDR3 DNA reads TGCGCCAGCAGCCCACAAACGACAGGGGCTGGAAACACCATATATTTT.

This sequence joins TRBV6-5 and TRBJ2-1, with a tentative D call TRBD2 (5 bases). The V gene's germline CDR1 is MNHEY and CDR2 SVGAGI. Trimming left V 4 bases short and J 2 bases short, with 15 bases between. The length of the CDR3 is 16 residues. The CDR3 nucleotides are TGTGCCAGCAGTTCGATCACCAGCGGACCCTACAATGAGCAGTTCTTC. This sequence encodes CASSSITSGPYNEQFF.

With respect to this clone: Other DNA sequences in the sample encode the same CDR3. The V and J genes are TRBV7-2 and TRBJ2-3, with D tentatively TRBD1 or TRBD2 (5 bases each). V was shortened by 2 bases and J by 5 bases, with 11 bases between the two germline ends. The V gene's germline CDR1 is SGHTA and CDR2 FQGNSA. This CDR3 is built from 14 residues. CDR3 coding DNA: TGTGCCAGCAGCTTATCTCGTGGGGGAGATACGCAGTATTTT. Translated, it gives CASSLSRGGDTQYF.

The CDR3 DNA follows: TGTGCCAGCAGCGTAACTGGGACTAGCGGTCACAATGAGCAGTTCTTC. This encodes CASSVTGTSGHNEQFF. V usage is TRBV9 and J usage is TRBJ2-1; 11 nucleotides match TRBD2. V was clipped by 1 base and J by 5 bases; unmatched bases: 5. The germline gives CDR1 SGDLS, CDR2 YYNGEE. There are 16 residues in the CDR3.

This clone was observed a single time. CDR3 sequence (DNA): TGTGCCAGCAGAGGGGCGGGGGGCGCCGGAAACACCATATATTTT. This translates into CASRGAGGAGNTIYF. This sequence joins TRBV28 and TRBJ1-3, with TRBD1 as a possible D gene (6 bases). Germline CDR1 is MDHEN and CDR2 is SYDVKM. With 6 bases removed from V and 4 bases from J, the gap between germline ends came to 16 bases. The CDR3 contains 15 residues.

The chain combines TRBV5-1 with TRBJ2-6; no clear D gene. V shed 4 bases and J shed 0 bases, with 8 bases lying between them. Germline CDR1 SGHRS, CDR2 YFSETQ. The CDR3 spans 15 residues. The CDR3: CASSPMISGANVLTF. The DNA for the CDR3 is TGCGCCAGCAGCCCCATGATCTCTGGGGCCAACGTCCTGACTTTC.

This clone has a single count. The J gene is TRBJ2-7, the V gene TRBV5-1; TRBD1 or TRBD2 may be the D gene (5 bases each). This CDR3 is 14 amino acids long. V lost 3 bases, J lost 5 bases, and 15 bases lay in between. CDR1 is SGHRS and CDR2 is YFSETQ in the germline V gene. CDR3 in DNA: TGCGCCAGCAGCTCCATGGGGGTCCCCAACGAGCAGTACTTC. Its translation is CASSSMGVPNEQYF. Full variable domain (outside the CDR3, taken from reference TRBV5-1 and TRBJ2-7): KAGVTQTPRYLIKTRGQQVTLSCSPISGHRSVSWYQQTPGQGLQFLFEYFSETQRNKGNFPGRFSGRQFSNSRSEMNVSTLELGDSALYLCASSSMGVPNEQYFGPGTRLTVT.

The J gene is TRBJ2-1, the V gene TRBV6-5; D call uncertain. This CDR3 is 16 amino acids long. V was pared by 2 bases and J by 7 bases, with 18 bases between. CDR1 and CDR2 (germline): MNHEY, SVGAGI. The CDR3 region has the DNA TGTGCCAGCAGTTACAAGCCGGGCCACATAGGTAATGAGCAGTTCTTC. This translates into CASSYKPGHIGNEQFF.

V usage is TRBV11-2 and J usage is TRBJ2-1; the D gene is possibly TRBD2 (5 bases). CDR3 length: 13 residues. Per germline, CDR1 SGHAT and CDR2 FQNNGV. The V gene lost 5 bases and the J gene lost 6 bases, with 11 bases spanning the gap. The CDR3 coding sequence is TGTGCCAGCAGCCACAATCGGGGCAATGAGCAGTTCTTC. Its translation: CASSHNRGNEQFF. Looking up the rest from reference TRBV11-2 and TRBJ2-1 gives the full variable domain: EAGVAQSPRYKIIEKRQSVAFWCNPISGHATLYWYQQILGQGPKLLIQFQNNGVVDDSQLPKDRFSAERLKGVDSTLKIQPAKLEDSAVYLCASSHNRGNEQFFGPGTRLTVL.

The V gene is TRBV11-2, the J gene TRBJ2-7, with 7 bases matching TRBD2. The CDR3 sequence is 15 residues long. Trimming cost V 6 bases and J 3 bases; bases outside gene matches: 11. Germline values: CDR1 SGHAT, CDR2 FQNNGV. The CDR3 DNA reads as TGTGCCAGCAGACGTCTAGCGGATGCCCGCTACGAGCAGTACTTC. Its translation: CASRRLADARYEQYF.